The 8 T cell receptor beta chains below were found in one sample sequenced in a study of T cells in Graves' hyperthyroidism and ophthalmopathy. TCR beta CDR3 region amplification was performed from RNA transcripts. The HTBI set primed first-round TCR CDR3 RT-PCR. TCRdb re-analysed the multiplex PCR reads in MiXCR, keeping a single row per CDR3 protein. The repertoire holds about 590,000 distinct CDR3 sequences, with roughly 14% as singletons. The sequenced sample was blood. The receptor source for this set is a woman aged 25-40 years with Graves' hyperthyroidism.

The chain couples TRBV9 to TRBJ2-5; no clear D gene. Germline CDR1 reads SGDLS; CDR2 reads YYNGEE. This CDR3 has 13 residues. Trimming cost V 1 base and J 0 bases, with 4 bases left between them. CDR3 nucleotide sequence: TGTGCCAGCAGCGTACGGAACCAAGAGACCCAGTACTTC. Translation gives CASSVRNQETQYF.

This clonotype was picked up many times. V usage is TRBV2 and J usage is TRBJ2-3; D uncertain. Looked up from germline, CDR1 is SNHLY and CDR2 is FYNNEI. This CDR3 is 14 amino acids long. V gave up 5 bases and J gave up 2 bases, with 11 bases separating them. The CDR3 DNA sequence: TGTGCCAGCAGTCATCGACTGCCCACAGATACGCAGTATTTT. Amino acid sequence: CASSHRLPTDTQYF.

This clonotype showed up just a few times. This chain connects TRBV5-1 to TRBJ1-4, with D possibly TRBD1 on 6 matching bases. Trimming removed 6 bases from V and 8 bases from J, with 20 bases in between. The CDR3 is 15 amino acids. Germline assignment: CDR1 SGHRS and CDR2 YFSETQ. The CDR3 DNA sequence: TGCGCCAGCAACCCCGGCGGGGGGCCGAGGGAAAAACTGTTTTTT. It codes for CASNPGGGPREKLFF. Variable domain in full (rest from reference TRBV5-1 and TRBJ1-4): KAGVTQTPRYLIKTRGQQVTLSCSPISGHRSVSWYQQTPGQGLQFLFEYFSETQRNKGNFPGRFSGRQFSNSRSEMNVSTLELGDSALYLCASNPGGGPREKLFFGSGTQLSVL.

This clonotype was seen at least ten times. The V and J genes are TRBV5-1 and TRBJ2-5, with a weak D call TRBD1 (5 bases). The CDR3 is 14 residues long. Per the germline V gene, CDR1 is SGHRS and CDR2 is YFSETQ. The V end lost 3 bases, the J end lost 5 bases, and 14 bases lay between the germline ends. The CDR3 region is CASSSQGSGETQYF. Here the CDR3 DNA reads TGCGCCAGCAGCTCCCAGGGTAGTGGGGAGACCCAGTACTTC.

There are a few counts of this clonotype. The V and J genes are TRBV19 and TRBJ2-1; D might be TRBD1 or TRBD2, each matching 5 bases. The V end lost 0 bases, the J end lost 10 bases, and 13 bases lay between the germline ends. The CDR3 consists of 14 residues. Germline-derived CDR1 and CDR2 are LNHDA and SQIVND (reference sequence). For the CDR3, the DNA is TGTGCCAGTAGTATAGAACCGGGACCGCGAGAGCAGTTCTTC. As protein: CASSIEPGPREQFF. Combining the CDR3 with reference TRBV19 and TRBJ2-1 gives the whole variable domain DGGITQSPKYLFRKEGQNVTLSCEQNLNHDAMYWYRQDPGQGLRLIYYSQIVNDFQKGDIAEGYSVSREKKESFPLTVTSAQKNPTAFYLCASSIEPGPREQFFGPGTRLTVL.

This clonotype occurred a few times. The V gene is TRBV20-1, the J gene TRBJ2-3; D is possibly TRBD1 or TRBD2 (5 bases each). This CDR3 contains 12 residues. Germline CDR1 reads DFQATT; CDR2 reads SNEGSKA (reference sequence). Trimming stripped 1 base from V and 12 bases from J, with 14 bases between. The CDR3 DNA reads TGCAGTGCTAGAGGGGCCGGGACCGGTCAGTATTTT. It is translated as CSARGAGTGQYF.

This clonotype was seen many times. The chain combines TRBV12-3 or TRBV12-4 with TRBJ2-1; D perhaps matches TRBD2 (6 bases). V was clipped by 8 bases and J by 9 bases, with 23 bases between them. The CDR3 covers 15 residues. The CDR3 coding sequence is TGTGCCAGCGCTCCCGGCGGGATAGGCCCCACTGAGCAGTTCTTC. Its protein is CASAPGGIGPTEQFF.

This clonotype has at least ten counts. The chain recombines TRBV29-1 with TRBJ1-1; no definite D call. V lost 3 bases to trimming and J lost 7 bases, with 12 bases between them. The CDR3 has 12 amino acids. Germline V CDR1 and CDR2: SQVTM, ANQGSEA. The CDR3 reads CSVEGVGLEAFF. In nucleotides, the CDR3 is TGCAGCGTTGAGGGTGTCGGGCTTGAAGCTTTCTTT.